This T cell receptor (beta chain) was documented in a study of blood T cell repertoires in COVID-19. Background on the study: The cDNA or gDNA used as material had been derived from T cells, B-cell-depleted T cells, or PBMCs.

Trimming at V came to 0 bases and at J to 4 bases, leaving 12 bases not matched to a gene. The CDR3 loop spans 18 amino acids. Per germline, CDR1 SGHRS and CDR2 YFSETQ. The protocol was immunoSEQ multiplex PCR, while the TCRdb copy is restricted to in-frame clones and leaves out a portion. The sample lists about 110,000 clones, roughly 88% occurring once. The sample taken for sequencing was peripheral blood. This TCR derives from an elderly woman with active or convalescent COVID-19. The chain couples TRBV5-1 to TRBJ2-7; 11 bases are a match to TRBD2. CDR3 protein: CASSLAPLTSGRGYEQYF. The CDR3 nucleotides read TGCGCCAGCAGCTTGGCCCCCCTAACTAGCGGGAGAGGATACGAGCAGTACTTC.